A selection of T cell receptor beta chains follows, all from one sample in a study of blood T cells in healthy people across ages. MiXCR was run by TCRdb on the 5' RACE reads, yielding one entry per CDR3 protein. The repertoire includes around 800,000 distinct CDR3 sequences, about a quarter of them detected once, and 2.5% to 3.5% sits in the top ten. These same data were also listed under a study on T cells of mothers and their children.

The source material was blood. Source of these receptors: a boy aged 5-17 years in good health. The CDR3 runs from the conserved cysteine through the conserved F or W. The order of the fields is J gene, V gene, D gene, clone size, CDR3 DNA, CDR3 protein. The D gene is left open where the match is weak. Clone size, where shown, is once, few, many, or a class for clones that have expanded.

j_gene: TRBJ2-1; v_gene: TRBV7-9; d_gene: TRBD1; abundance: few; CDR3nt: TGTGCCAGCAGGGGGACAGGGCCGTACAATGAGCAGTTCTTC; CDR3aa: CASRGTGPYNEQFF
j_gene: TRBJ2-3; v_gene: TRBV6-5; d_gene: TRBD1; abundance: NA; CDR3nt: TGTGCCAGCAGTTCCGGACAGGGAAAATCTGATACGCAGTATTTT; CDR3aa: CASSSGQGKSDTQYF
j_gene: TRBJ2-7; v_gene: TRBV12-3/TRBV12-4; d_gene: NA; abundance: NA; CDR3nt: TGTGCCAGCAGTTTGGCAGGGACAATCCACGAGCAGTACTTC; CDR3aa: CASSLAGTIHEQYF
j_gene: TRBJ1-6; v_gene: TRBV20-1; d_gene: NA; abundance: NA; CDR3nt: TGTAGTGCTAGCACAGGCGGAAGGGATTCACCCCTCCACTTT; CDR3aa: CSASTGGRDSPLHF
j_gene: TRBJ2-5; v_gene: TRBV6-5; d_gene: TRBD2; abundance: few; CDR3nt: TGTGCCAGCAGTTACGACCAGCGGGGGCTTAGGGAGACCCAGTACTTC; CDR3aa: CASSYDQRGLRETQYF
j_gene: TRBJ2-1; v_gene: TRBV29-1; d_gene: NA; abundance: few; CDR3nt: TGCAGCGCTGTCGTGGACTCCACCCTGGAGCAGTTCTTC; CDR3aa: CSAVVDSTLEQFF
j_gene: TRBJ1-5; v_gene: TRBV28; d_gene: NA; abundance: NA; CDR3nt: TGTGCCAGCACCCGGGGCGGCAGCAATCAGCCCCAGCATTTT; CDR3aa: CASTRGGSNQPQHF
j_gene: TRBJ1-3; v_gene: TRBV6-1; d_gene: NA; abundance: few; CDR3nt: TGTGCCAGCAGGGGAGGTACAGTTAGCTCCGGAAACACCATATATTTT; CDR3aa: CASRGGTVSSGNTIYF
j_gene: TRBJ2-1; v_gene: TRBV11-1; d_gene: NA; abundance: NA; CDR3nt: TGTGCCAGCAGCCACCCAGACAATGAGCAGTTCTTC; CDR3aa: CASSHPDNEQFF
j_gene: TRBJ2-2; v_gene: TRBV6-5; d_gene: NA; abundance: NA; CDR3nt: TGTGCCAGCAGGCTGACGGCCTCCGCCGGGGAGCTGTTTTTT; CDR3aa: CASRLTASAGELFF
j_gene: TRBJ2-7; v_gene: TRBV12-3/TRBV12-4; d_gene: NA; abundance: few; CDR3nt: TGTGCCAGCAGTTCTCGACGGAACGAGCAGTACTTC; CDR3aa: CASSSRRNEQYF
j_gene: TRBJ2-6; v_gene: TRBV29-1; d_gene: NA; abundance: many; CDR3nt: TGCAGCGTTGGATGGGACCTCGCCTCTGGGGCCAACGTCCTGACTTTC; CDR3aa: CSVGWDLASGANVLTF
j_gene: TRBJ1-4; v_gene: TRBV7-9; d_gene: NA; abundance: few; CDR3nt: TGTGCCAGCAGCAAAAGTGGGACATCTAATGAAAAACTGTTTTTT; CDR3aa: CASSKSGTSNEKLFF
j_gene: TRBJ2-6; v_gene: TRBV6-5; d_gene: NA; abundance: few; CDR3nt: TGTGCCAGCAGTTACTTCGGCTCTGGGGCCAACGTCCTGACTTTC; CDR3aa: CASSYFGSGANVLTF
j_gene: TRBJ2-6; v_gene: TRBV5-1; d_gene: NA; abundance: NA; CDR3nt: TGCGCCAGCAGCCGGGACGGGAGCTCTGGGGCCAACGTCCTGACTTTC; CDR3aa: CASSRDGSSGANVLTF
j_gene: TRBJ1-2; v_gene: TRBV14; d_gene: NA; abundance: NA; CDR3nt: TGTGCCAGCAGCCCCACGTGGGTGGATGGCTACACCTTC; CDR3aa: CASSPTWVDGYTF
j_gene: TRBJ1-3; v_gene: TRBV30; d_gene: NA; abundance: NA; CDR3nt: TGTGCCTGGAGTGTATGGCAGTCGGTCCCCTCTGGAAACACCATATATTTT; CDR3aa: CAWSVWQSVPSGNTIYF
j_gene: TRBJ2-1; v_gene: TRBV24-1; d_gene: NA; abundance: NA; CDR3nt: TGTGCCACAGCGGGACACCCAGCCTACAATGAGCAGTTCTTC; CDR3aa: CATAGHPAYNEQFF
j_gene: TRBJ2-5; v_gene: TRBV20-1; d_gene: NA; abundance: few; CDR3nt: TGCAGTGCTAGAGAGGGTCGGGGACTCCAAGAGACCCAGTACTTC; CDR3aa: CSAREGRGLQETQYF
j_gene: TRBJ1-3; v_gene: TRBV3-1; d_gene: NA; abundance: few; CDR3nt: TGTGCCAGCAGCCAAGAGGTGGGAAACACCATATATTTT; CDR3aa: CASSQEVGNTIYF
j_gene: TRBJ2-3; v_gene: TRBV27; d_gene: NA; abundance: few; CDR3nt: TGTGCCAGCAGTTTCGACGGACGAGACACAGATACGCAGTATTTT; CDR3aa: CASSFDGRDTDTQYF